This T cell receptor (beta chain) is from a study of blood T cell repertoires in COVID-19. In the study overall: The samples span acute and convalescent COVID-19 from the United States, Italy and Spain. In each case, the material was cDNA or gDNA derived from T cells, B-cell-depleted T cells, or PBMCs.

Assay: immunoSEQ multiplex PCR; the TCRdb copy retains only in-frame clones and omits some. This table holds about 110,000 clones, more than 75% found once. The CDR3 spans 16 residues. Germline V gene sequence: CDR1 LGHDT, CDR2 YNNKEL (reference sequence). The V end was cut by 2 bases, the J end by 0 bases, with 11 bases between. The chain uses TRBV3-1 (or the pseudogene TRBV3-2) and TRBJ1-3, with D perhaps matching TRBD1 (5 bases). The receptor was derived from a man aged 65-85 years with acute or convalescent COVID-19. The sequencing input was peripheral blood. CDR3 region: CASSQTAGGSGNTIYF. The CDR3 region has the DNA TGTGCCAGCAGCCAAACCGCGGGGGGCTCTGGAAACACCATATATTTT.